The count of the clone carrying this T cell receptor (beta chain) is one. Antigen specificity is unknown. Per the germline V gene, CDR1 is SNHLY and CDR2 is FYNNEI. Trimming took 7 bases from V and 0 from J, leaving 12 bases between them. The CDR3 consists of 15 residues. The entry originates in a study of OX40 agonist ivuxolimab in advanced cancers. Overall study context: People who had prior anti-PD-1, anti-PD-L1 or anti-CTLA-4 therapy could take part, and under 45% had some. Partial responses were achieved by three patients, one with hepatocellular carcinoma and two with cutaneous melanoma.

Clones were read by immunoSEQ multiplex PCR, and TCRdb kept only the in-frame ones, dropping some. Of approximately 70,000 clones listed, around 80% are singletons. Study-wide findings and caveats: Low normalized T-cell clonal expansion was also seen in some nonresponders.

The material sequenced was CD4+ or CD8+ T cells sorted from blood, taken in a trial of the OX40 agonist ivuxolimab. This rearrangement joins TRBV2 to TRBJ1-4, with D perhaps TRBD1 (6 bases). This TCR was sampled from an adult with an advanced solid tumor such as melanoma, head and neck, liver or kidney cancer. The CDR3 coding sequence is TGTGCCAGCACCGGGACACTCTCAACTAATGAAAAACTGTTTTTT. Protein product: CASTGTLSTNEKLFF.